The clone carrying this T cell receptor beta chain showed up many times. Its antigen remains unidentified. The CDR3 has 17 residues. Trimming removed 4 bases from V and 8 bases from J, with 26 bases in between. The germline V gene has CDR1 SGHTA and CDR2 FQGNSA. These data come from a study of T cells after yellow fever vaccination. Looking at the study overall: SMART-Seq v4 Ultra Low Input served to prepare low-cell-number fractions.

Study-wide results and limits: Among primary-vaccination clones, most reappeared after the booster, at almost 98% for CD4 and approximately 88% for CD8. Researchers cautioned that FACS-sorted repertoires could harbor abundant clonotypes contaminating from the bulk population.

A process of 5'RACE template switching, which added a universal primer site and UMIs, was used to make TCR cDNA. TCRdb called the 5' RACE reads again in MiXCR, with one record for every CDR3 protein. The sample includes roughly 310,000 distinct CDR3 sequences, 8.7% seen only once; the top ten take about a sixth. The sequences come from PBMCs, collected on the day of the first yellow fever vaccination. The receptor was derived from a man aged 18 to 35 who received the YFV17D yellow fever vaccine. The chain uses TRBV7-2 and TRBJ1-2, with TRBD1 as a possible D gene (6 bases). The DNA of the CDR3 is TGTGCCAGCAGCTATCGGACAGCCCCCAACGGGGTAGCCGGCTACACCTTC. Protein: CASSYRTAPNGVAGYTF.